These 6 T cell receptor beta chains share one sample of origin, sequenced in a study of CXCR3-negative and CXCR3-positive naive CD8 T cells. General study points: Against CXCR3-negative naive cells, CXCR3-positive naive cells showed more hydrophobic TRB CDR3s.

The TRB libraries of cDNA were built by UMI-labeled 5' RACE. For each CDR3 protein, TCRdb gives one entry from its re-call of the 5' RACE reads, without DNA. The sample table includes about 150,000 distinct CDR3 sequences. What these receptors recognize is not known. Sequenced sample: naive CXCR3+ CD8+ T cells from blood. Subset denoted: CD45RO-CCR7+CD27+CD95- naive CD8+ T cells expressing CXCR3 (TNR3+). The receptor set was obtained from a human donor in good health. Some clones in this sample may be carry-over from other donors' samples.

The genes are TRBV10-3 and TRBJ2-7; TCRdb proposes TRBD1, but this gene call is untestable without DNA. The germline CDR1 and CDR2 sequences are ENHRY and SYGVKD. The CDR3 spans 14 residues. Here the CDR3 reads CAISESPGQYEQYF.

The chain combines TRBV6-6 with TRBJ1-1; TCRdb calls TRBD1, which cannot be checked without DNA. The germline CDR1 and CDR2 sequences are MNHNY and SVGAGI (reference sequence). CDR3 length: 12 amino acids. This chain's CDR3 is CVSSEGGVEAFF.

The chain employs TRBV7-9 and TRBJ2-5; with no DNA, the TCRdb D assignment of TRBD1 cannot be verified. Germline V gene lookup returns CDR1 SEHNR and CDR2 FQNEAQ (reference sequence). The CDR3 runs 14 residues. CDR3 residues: CASSTDRERETQYF.

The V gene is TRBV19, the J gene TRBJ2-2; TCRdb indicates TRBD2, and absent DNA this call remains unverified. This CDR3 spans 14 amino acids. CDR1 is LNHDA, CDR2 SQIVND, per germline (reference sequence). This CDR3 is CASSKGRTVGELFF.

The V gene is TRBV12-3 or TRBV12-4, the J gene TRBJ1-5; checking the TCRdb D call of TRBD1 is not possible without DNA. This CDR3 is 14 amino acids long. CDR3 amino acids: CASSLGDRGQPQHF.

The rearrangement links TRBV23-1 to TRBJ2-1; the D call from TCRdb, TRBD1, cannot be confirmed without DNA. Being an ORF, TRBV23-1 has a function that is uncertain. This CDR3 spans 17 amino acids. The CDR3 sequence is CASSQPPPGQGNNEQFF.